Sequencing of this T cell receptor beta chain was carried out in a study of T cells in localized non-small cell lung cancer. Findings and caveats of the study: Adjacent lung had a median around 50 of the 100 largest tumor clones. Longer overall survival accompanied higher blood T cell density. Clonality peaked in uninvolved adjacent lung rather than tumor.

Clones were sequenced by immunoSEQ multiplex PCR, and TCRdb holds only the in-frame ones, with some missing. The data show 35,000 to 45,000 clones, with approximately 90% seen just once and roughly 6.9% held by the top ten. Remarks on this clone: The antigen is not known.

This receptor was identified in a woman aged 18 to 55 with stage III lung adenocarcinoma. Specimen: peripheral blood, collected before any cancer treatment.

The CDR3 is CASSIQGNTEAFF. The CDR3 coding sequence is TGTGCCAGCAGCATCCAGGGGAACACTGAAGCTTTCTTT. The chain couples TRBV7-3 to TRBJ1-1, with TRBD1 as a possible D gene (5 bases). Trimming removed 5 bases at V and 1 base at J, with 8 bases between. The germline CDR1 and CDR2 sequences are SGHTA and FQGTGA. The CDR3 sequence is 13 residues long.